This T cell receptor (beta chain) stems from a study of vaccination and CD4 T cells after COVID-19. Notes on the study in general: From approximately 23 to 38, the median of SARS-CoV-2-reactive clonotypes rose without reaching significance.

Note on this clonotype: Its matching antigen is unknown.

Treatment: roughly 11-day PBMC culture with coronavirus spike peptide pools or control peptides (ViraFEST assay). Harvesting of the unexposed donor's CD4+ T cells predated the COVID-19 pandemic (2011-2018). CD4+ T cells that had been cultured provided DNA sequenced with the Oncomine TCR Beta short-read assay. Once CD4+ T cells had been cultured, genomic DNA was extracted from them. MiXCR was run by TCRdb on the PCR reads, yielding one entry per CDR3 protein. Of over 6,000 distinct CDR3 sequences listed, 32% are singletons. The source of this sequence is a human donor in good health. The sequenced sample was CD4+ T cells from blood, cultured in vitro.

CDR3 bases: TGTGCCAGCAGTCATCGGGCCGGGGAGCTGTTTTTT. Translating gives CASSHRAGELFF. This chain uses TRBV27 with TRBJ2-2; D not resolved. From germline, CDR1 is MNHEY and CDR2 SMNVEV (reference sequence). This CDR3 spans 12 amino acids. Trimming cost V 5 bases and J 6 bases, with 7 bases left between them.